The text below deals with one T cell receptor beta chain. Antigen: not known. The V gene lost 3 bases and the J gene lost 4 bases, with 13 bases spanning the gap. CDR1 is MNHEY and CDR2 is SVGAGI in the germline V gene. The CDR3 has 14 amino acids. The data were obtained in a study of T cell repertoires in cytomegalovirus infection. Study as a whole: Public TCR beta signatures marked donors with CMV infection and the matching HLA.

Using its own MiXCR run on the reads, TCRdb lists one record per CDR3 protein. The profile shows approximately 750,000 distinct CDR3 sequences, under 40% of them singletons. Findings and limits, study-wide: Summed frequency of public TCR beta families distinguished CMV carriers with the relevant HLA. HLA-C-restricted CMV clonotypes gave the most frequent clonotype in two of eight donors.

This TCR derives from a human donor in good health (CMV status not recorded). Some clones in this sample may be carry-over from other donors' samples. Sequenced sample: PBMCs. The chain uses TRBV6-5 and TRBJ2-7, with D perhaps matching TRBD1 (5 bases). The CDR3 is CASSYAQVLYEQYF. DNA for the CDR3: TGTGCCAGCAGTTATGCACAGGTCCTTTACGAGCAGTACTTC.